Listed below are T cell receptor beta chains from one sample, sequenced in a study of T-cell reconstitution after alpha-beta-depleted transplantation in children. TCRdb passed the PCR reads through MiXCR, listing each CDR3 protein once. The sample includes 500,000 to 750,000 distinct CDR3 sequences, more than 20% seen only once; the top ten take less than 40%. Material: PBMCs, obtained before TCRalphabeta/CD19-depleted stem cell transplant. The receptors were sampled from a boy younger than two with Wiskott-Aldrich syndrome, due to receive a stem cell transplant. CDR3s include the opening cysteine and the closing phenylalanine or tryptophan. D genes are given only for firm matches. Clone size is given for some rows only: seen once, a few or many times, or a class if the clone is expanded.

- TRBJ1-3 few TRBV4-2 CASSQTTPGNTIYF TGTGCCAGCAGCCAAACGACTCCTGGAAACACCATATATTTT
TRBD1 TRBJ2-1 - TRBV24-1 CATSDPTGSNEQFF TGTGCCACCAGTGATCCGACAGGGAGTAATGAGCAGTTCTTC
- TRBJ2-3 - TRBV18 CASSPKRRATDTQYF TGTGCCAGCTCACCTAAGAGAAGAGCCACAGATACGCAGTATTTT
TRBD1 TRBJ1-2 - TRBV12-3/TRBV12-4 CASSLGRGNGYTF TGTGCCAGCAGTTTAGGCAGGGGGAATGGCTACACCTTC
TRBD2 TRBJ2-3 many TRBV5-1 CASSFTSGRTDTQYF TGCGCCAGCAGCTTCACTAGCGGGAGGACAGATACGCAGTATTTT
TRBD2 TRBJ2-2 - TRBV20-1 CSARGVSGREKTGELFF TGCAGTGCTAGAGGGGTTAGCGGGAGAGAGAAAACCGGGGAGCTGTTTTTT
- TRBJ2-3 - TRBV10-3 CAISEPNHPSTDTQYF TGTGCCATCAGTGAGCCGAACCACCCTAGCACAGATACGCAGTATTTT
- TRBJ2-6 - TRBV6-5 CASRNGANVLTF TGTGCCAGCAGAAATGGGGCCAACGTCCTGACTTTC
- TRBJ2-3 many TRBV12-3/TRBV12-4 CASSFRSTDTQYF TGTGCCAGCAGTTTTCGGTCCACAGATACGCAGTATTTT
TRBD2 TRBJ2-3 - TRBV5-1 CASSLTSGRRDTQYF TGCGCCAGCAGCTTGACTAGCGGGAGGAGGGATACGCAGTATTTT